A selection of T cell receptor beta chains follows, all from one sample in a study of blood T cell repertoires in COVID-19. Measured with immunoSEQ multiplex PCR; TCRdb has only the in-frame clones, and not every one. The data contain over 200,000 clones, 87% of them singletons. Sequences were obtained from peripheral blood. All receptors derive from a woman in her late teens or twenties who had recovered from COVID-19. The CDR3 runs from the conserved cysteine through the conserved F or W. Each record gives: D gene, clone size, J gene, V gene, CDR3 DNA, CDR3 protein. The D gene is left open where the match is weak. Clone sizes are given selectively: once, few, many, or a class where the clone is expanded.

d_call: TRBD1
clone_size: .
j_call: TRBJ1-5
v_call: TRBV2
cdr3_nt: TGTGCCAGCAGCCCTGAGACAGGGGGCAATCAGCCCCAGCATTTT
cdr3_aa: CASSPETGGNQPQHF

d_call: .
clone_size: .
j_call: TRBJ1-2
v_call: TRBV4-1
cdr3_nt: TGCGCCAGCAGCCAAGACGGGAAAAAAGATGGCTACACCTTC
cdr3_aa: CASSQDGKKDGYTF

d_call: TRBD1
clone_size: .
j_call: TRBJ1-2
v_call: TRBV3-1/TRBV3-2
cdr3_nt: TGTGCCAGCAGACAGGGGGCGAGCGGGTGGTATGGCTACACCTTC
cdr3_aa: CASRQGASGWYGYTF

d_call: TRBD2
clone_size: once
j_call: TRBJ2-3
v_call: TRBV11-1
cdr3_nt: TGTGCCAGCAGCCGCCTAGCGGGTACAGATACGCAGTATTTT
cdr3_aa: CASSRLAGTDTQYF

d_call: .
clone_size: .
j_call: TRBJ2-5
v_call: TRBV5-1
cdr3_nt: TGCGCCAGCAGCTTGGCCGCCCAGGGGAGAGACCAAGAGACCCAGTACTTC
cdr3_aa: CASSLAAQGRDQETQYF

d_call: TRBD1
clone_size: .
j_call: TRBJ1-5
v_call: TRBV6-4
cdr3_nt: TGTGCCGTTTTCCCCGGACAGGTAACAGGTCAGCCCCAGCATTTT
cdr3_aa: CAVFPGQVTGQPQHF

d_call: TRBD2
clone_size: .
j_call: TRBJ2-1
v_call: TRBV3-1/TRBV3-2
cdr3_nt: TGTGCCAGCAGCCCGACATACCGCGGGGCGGGAGGAACCGACATATACAATGAGCAGTTCTTC
cdr3_aa: CASSPTYRGAGGTDIYNEQFF

d_call: TRBD1
clone_size: once
j_call: TRBJ1-3
v_call: TRBV6-6
cdr3_nt: TGTGCCAGCAGTTACGACAGGGGGCCTGGAAACACCATATATTTT
cdr3_aa: CASSYDRGPGNTIYF

d_call: TRBD1
clone_size: .
j_call: TRBJ1-1
v_call: TRBV30
cdr3_nt: TGTGCCTGGAGCCATGGACAGGGTGGGAACACTGAAGCTTTCTTT
cdr3_aa: CAWSHGQGGNTEAFF

d_call: .
clone_size: .
j_call: TRBJ1-5
v_call: TRBV27
cdr3_nt: TGTGCCAGCAGTTTATCGACAGGCATGAACCAGCCCCAGCATTTT
cdr3_aa: CASSLSTGMNQPQHF

d_call: .
clone_size: .
j_call: TRBJ1-1
v_call: TRBV19
cdr3_nt: TGTGCCAGTTCTTGGTACGGTTACACTGAAGCTTTCTTT
cdr3_aa: CASSWYGYTEAFF

d_call: .
clone_size: once
j_call: TRBJ1-1
v_call: TRBV19
cdr3_nt: TGTGCCAGTAGTTCCCTAGCCCTAAAGGAGGCTTTCTTT
cdr3_aa: CASSSLALKEAFF

d_call: TRBD1
clone_size: .
j_call: TRBJ2-7
v_call: TRBV27
cdr3_nt: TGTGCCAGCAGTTACATCGGACAGGGATACGAGCAGTACTTC
cdr3_aa: CASSYIGQGYEQYF

d_call: .
clone_size: .
j_call: TRBJ1-5
v_call: TRBV4-2
cdr3_nt: TGTGCCAGCAGCCAAGGCGGGACCCTAAACAATCAGCCCCAGCATTTT
cdr3_aa: CASSQGGTLNNQPQHF

d_call: .
clone_size: .
j_call: TRBJ2-7
v_call: TRBV7-2
cdr3_nt: TGTGCCAGCAGCTTAGGTCACCCAGGGGGGCCCTACGAGCAGTACTTC
cdr3_aa: CASSLGHPGGPYEQYF

d_call: TRBD1
clone_size: .
j_call: TRBJ2-5
v_call: TRBV6-5
cdr3_nt: TGTGCCAGCAGTTCGACAGGGGTCCCAGAGACCCAGTACTTC
cdr3_aa: CASSSTGVPETQYF

d_call: TRBD1
clone_size: .
j_call: TRBJ2-1
v_call: TRBV2
cdr3_nt: TGTGCCAGCCTCCCGGACAGGGGGCTTGGAAATGAGCAGTTCTTC
cdr3_aa: CASLPDRGLGNEQFF

d_call: .
clone_size: once
j_call: TRBJ1-2
v_call: TRBV18
cdr3_nt: TGTGCCAGCTCACCAGAGGCTTTCACCGGCTACACCTTC
cdr3_aa: CASSPEAFTGYTF

d_call: TRBD1
clone_size: .
j_call: TRBJ2-2
v_call: TRBV29-1
cdr3_nt: TGCAGCGTGGGGGACAGGGATTCAGTCGGGGAGCTGTTTTTT
cdr3_aa: CSVGDRDSVGELFF

d_call: .
clone_size: few
j_call: TRBJ2-5
v_call: TRBV10-3
cdr3_nt: TGTGCCATCAGTGGACAGCGAGAGACCCAGTACTTC
cdr3_aa: CAISGQRETQYF

d_call: .
clone_size: .
j_call: TRBJ1-1
v_call: TRBV6-6
cdr3_nt: TGTGCCAGCAGGATGACGGGGATGAACACTGAAGCTTTCTTT
cdr3_aa: CASRMTGMNTEAFF

d_call: .
clone_size: .
j_call: TRBJ2-2
v_call: TRBV18
cdr3_nt: TGTGCCAGCTCAACCGGACAGTACGACACCGGGGAGCTGTTTTTT
cdr3_aa: CASSTGQYDTGELFF

d_call: .
clone_size: .
j_call: TRBJ2-5
v_call: TRBV27
cdr3_nt: TGTGCCAGCAGTCCGGGACTGATCCAAGAGACCCAGTACTTC
cdr3_aa: CASSPGLIQETQYF

d_call: .
clone_size: .
j_call: TRBJ1-1
v_call: TRBV11-2
cdr3_nt: TGTGCCAGCAGCAAAGGGGGCACTGAAGCTTTCTTT
cdr3_aa: CASSKGGTEAFF

d_call: TRBD2
clone_size: once
j_call: TRBJ2-1
v_call: TRBV28
cdr3_nt: TGTGCCAGCCGCAGACTAGCGGGAGTTTTGGGCAATGAGCAGTTCTTC
cdr3_aa: CASRRLAGVLGNEQFF

d_call: TRBD1
clone_size: .
j_call: TRBJ1-2
v_call: TRBV5-6
cdr3_nt: TGTGCCAGCAGCCCCGGGACAGCCTATGGCTACACCTTC
cdr3_aa: CASSPGTAYGYTF

d_call: .
clone_size: .
j_call: TRBJ2-5
v_call: TRBV20-1
cdr3_nt: TGCAGTCCAGGGGAGGAGACCCAGTACTTC
cdr3_aa: CSPGEETQYF

d_call: TRBD1
clone_size: .
j_call: TRBJ1-5
v_call: TRBV6-1
cdr3_nt: TGTGCCAGCAGTGAACGGGACAGGGGGACTCAGCCCCAGCATTTT
cdr3_aa: CASSERDRGTQPQHF

d_call: .
clone_size: .
j_call: TRBJ2-3
v_call: TRBV7-2
cdr3_nt: TGTGCCAGCAGCCTTTCCGGCCAGACAGTCGGAAATTTT
cdr3_aa: CASSLSGQTVGNF

d_call: TRBD1
clone_size: .
j_call: TRBJ2-7
v_call: TRBV11-2
cdr3_nt: TGTGCCAGCAGCTCAGGACAGGGCACCTACGAGCAGTACTTC
cdr3_aa: CASSSGQGTYEQYF

d_call: TRBD1
clone_size: .
j_call: TRBJ2-5
v_call: TRBV7-6
cdr3_nt: TGTGCCAGCAGCTCTCCCGACAGGGGTGAGACCCAGTACTTC
cdr3_aa: CASSSPDRGETQYF

d_call: .
clone_size: .
j_call: TRBJ2-4
v_call: TRBV2
cdr3_nt: TGTGCCAGCAGTGCGGAGGGAGGGGGAAACATTCAGTACTTC
cdr3_aa: CASSAEGGGNIQYF

d_call: TRBD1
clone_size: .
j_call: TRBJ1-6
v_call: TRBV19
cdr3_nt: TGTGCCAGTAGTACAGGACAGGGGTTAAATTCACCCCTCCACTTT
cdr3_aa: CASSTGQGLNSPLHF

d_call: TRBD2
clone_size: .
j_call: TRBJ2-1
v_call: TRBV27
cdr3_nt: TGTGCCAGCAGTTCGGGACTAGCGGGAATTGAGCAGTTCTTC
cdr3_aa: CASSSGLAGIEQFF

d_call: TRBD2
clone_size: .
j_call: TRBJ2-3
v_call: TRBV9
cdr3_nt: TGTGCCAGCAGCGTAGGTCCCAGCGGGAGAGGTACGCAGTATTTT
cdr3_aa: CASSVGPSGRGTQYF

d_call: TRBD2
clone_size: .
j_call: TRBJ2-2
v_call: TRBV29-1
cdr3_nt: TGCAGCGTTGAAAAGACTAGCGGGAGGGCCAACACCGGGGAGCTGTTTTTT
cdr3_aa: CSVEKTSGRANTGELFF

d_call: .
clone_size: once
j_call: TRBJ2-7
v_call: TRBV3-1/TRBV3-2
cdr3_nt: TGTGCCAGCAGCTTAAGAGGTAGACTCTCTGGCGAGCAGTACTTC
cdr3_aa: CASSLRGRLSGEQYF

d_call: .
clone_size: .
j_call: TRBJ2-1
v_call: TRBV10-3
cdr3_nt: TGTGCCATCAGTGAGCCAGAAGCGGGCCCCTACAATGAGCAGTTCTTC
cdr3_aa: CAISEPEAGPYNEQFF

d_call: TRBD2
clone_size: .
j_call: TRBJ2-1
v_call: TRBV9
cdr3_nt: TGTGCCAGCAGCCTCGCGGGACTAGCGGTATCGGGGAATGAGCAGTTCTTC
cdr3_aa: CASSLAGLAVSGNEQFF

d_call: TRBD1
clone_size: .
j_call: TRBJ2-7
v_call: TRBV7-2
cdr3_nt: TGTGCCAGCAGCTTACAGGGGGTTGGCTACGAGCAGTACTTC
cdr3_aa: CASSLQGVGYEQYF

d_call: .
clone_size: .
j_call: TRBJ1-2
v_call: TRBV5-6
cdr3_nt: TGTGCCAGCAGCTATCTCGATTGGGGCGATGGCTACACCTTC
cdr3_aa: CASSYLDWGDGYTF

d_call: .
clone_size: .
j_call: TRBJ2-1
v_call: TRBV5-4
cdr3_nt: TGTGCCAGCAGCTTCCGGTGGGCCTCCTACAATGAGCAGTTCTTC
cdr3_aa: CASSFRWASYNEQFF

d_call: .
clone_size: .
j_call: TRBJ1-2
v_call: TRBV30
cdr3_nt: TGTGCCCGAAGGGTCTTTGGGGCCTATGGCTACACCTTC
cdr3_aa: CARRVFGAYGYTF

d_call: .
clone_size: .
j_call: TRBJ1-3
v_call: TRBV11-2
cdr3_nt: TGTGCCAGCAGCCCCTTGACAGCCTACTCTGGAAACACCATATATTTT
cdr3_aa: CASSPLTAYSGNTIYF

d_call: TRBD1
clone_size: once
j_call: TRBJ1-2
v_call: TRBV29-1
cdr3_nt: TGCAGCGTGATGGGACAGGGGATAGGTTCGGTCGGCTACACCTTC
cdr3_aa: CSVMGQGIGSVGYTF

d_call: .
clone_size: few
j_call: TRBJ1-1
v_call: TRBV7-2
cdr3_nt: TGTGCCAGCAGCTTAAAGGGGTCAGGTACTGAAGCTTTCTTT
cdr3_aa: CASSLKGSGTEAFF

d_call: .
clone_size: .
j_call: TRBJ1-1
v_call: TRBV18
cdr3_nt: TGTGCCAGCTCACCACTGGCAGGGCCCATGAACACTGAAGCTTTCTTT
cdr3_aa: CASSPLAGPMNTEAFF

d_call: .
clone_size: few
j_call: TRBJ2-7
v_call: TRBV5-4
cdr3_nt: TGTGCCAGCAGCTTTAACTCCTACGAGCAGTACTTC
cdr3_aa: CASSFNSYEQYF

d_call: .
clone_size: once
j_call: TRBJ2-3
v_call: TRBV27
cdr3_nt: TGTGCCAGCAGTTTATCCGGCACAGATACGCAGTATTTT
cdr3_aa: CASSLSGTDTQYF

d_call: .
clone_size: .
j_call: TRBJ1-2
v_call: TRBV29-1
cdr3_nt: TGCAGCGTTGAGTTAGGACAGCTGAACTATGGCTACACCTTC
cdr3_aa: CSVELGQLNYGYTF

d_call: .
clone_size: .
j_call: TRBJ1-6
v_call: TRBV6-5
cdr3_nt: TGTGCCAGCATTGGGACAACGTCACCCCTCCACTTT
cdr3_aa: CASIGTTSPLHF

d_call: .
clone_size: .
j_call: TRBJ2-1
v_call: TRBV5-1
cdr3_nt: TGCGCCAGCAGCTTGGCCTCCTCCTACTACAATGAGCAGTTCTTC
cdr3_aa: CASSLASSYYNEQFF

d_call: TRBD2
clone_size: .
j_call: TRBJ2-1
v_call: TRBV7-9
cdr3_nt: TGTGCCAGCAGCTTAGCGGATCCAGCGGGAGTCAGGGAGCAGTTCTTC
cdr3_aa: CASSLADPAGVREQFF

d_call: .
clone_size: .
j_call: TRBJ1-1
v_call: TRBV27
cdr3_nt: TGTGCCAGCAGTTTACCAGGGGCGGACACTGAAGCTTTCTTT
cdr3_aa: CASSLPGADTEAFF

d_call: TRBD2
clone_size: .
j_call: TRBJ2-1
v_call: TRBV18
cdr3_nt: TGTGCCAGCTCACACCGGGGACTAGCGGGGGGAAGCTCCTACAATGAGCAGTTCTTC
cdr3_aa: CASSHRGLAGGSSYNEQFF